This T cell receptor beta chain was sequenced for a study of T-cell reconstitution after alpha-beta-depleted transplantation in children. The CDR3 is 15 amino acids. Trimming removed 3 bases from V and 0 bases from J, with 9 bases in between. The V gene's germline CDR1 is LGHDT and CDR2 YNNKEL (reference sequence). Unique molecular identifiers were used to barcode this TCRbeta library. From the PCR reads, TCRdb called clonotypes with MiXCR, one entry per CDR3 protein. The sample has roughly 300,000 distinct CDR3 sequences, roughly 9.5% seen once. This chain uses TRBV3-1 with TRBJ1-3; D might be TRBD1 (6 bases). The sequence was obtained from a human donor who donated a stem cell graft to a child with SCID. Sequences were derived from PBMCs from the stem cell graft donor, sampled from the stem cell graft. The DNA for the CDR3 is TGTGCCAGCAGCCAGGGGGCCAACTCTGGAAACACCATATATTTT. Translating gives CASSQGANSGNTIYF. Together with reference TRBV3-1 and TRBJ1-3, the CDR3 gives the full variable domain: DTAVSQTPKYLVTQMGNDKSIKCEQNLGHDTMYWYKQDSKKFLKIMFSYNNKELIINETVPNRFSPKSPDKAHLNLHINSLELGDSAVYFCASSQGANSGNTIYFGEGSWLTVV.